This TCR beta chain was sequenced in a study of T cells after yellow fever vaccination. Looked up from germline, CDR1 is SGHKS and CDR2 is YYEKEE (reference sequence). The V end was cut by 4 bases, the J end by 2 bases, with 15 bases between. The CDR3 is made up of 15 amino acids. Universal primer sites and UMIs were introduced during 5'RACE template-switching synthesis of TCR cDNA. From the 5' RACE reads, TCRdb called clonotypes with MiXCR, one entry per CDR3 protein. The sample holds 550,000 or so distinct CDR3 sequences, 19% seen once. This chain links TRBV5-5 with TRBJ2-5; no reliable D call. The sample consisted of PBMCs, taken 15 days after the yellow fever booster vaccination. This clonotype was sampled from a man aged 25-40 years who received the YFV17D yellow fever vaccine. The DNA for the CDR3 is TGTGCCAGCAGCCCTGGCCTAACAGCACAAGAGACCCAGTACTTC. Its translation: CASSPGLTAQETQYF.